The 19 T cell receptor beta chains reported below all come from one sample, sequenced in a study of technical replicates of blood from several donors. Clones were sequenced by immunoSEQ multiplex PCR, and TCRdb holds only the in-frame ones, with some missing. There are roughly 76,000 clones in the sample; roughly 94% occur only once, and under 0.3% lies in the top ten. The sample was T cells isolated from PBMCs. The receptor source for this set is a human donor in good health.

The V gene is TRBV6-1, the J gene TRBJ2-3; TRBD1 might be the D (6 bases). The ends were cut back, 6 bases at V and 2 bases at J, with 12 bases in the middle. Germline-derived CDR1 and CDR2 are MNHNS and SASEGT. This CDR3 has 14 amino acids. This CDR3 is CASSYRVSTDTQYF. Here the CDR3 DNA reads TGTGCCAGCAGCTACAGGGTTTCCACAGATACGCAGTATTTT.

CDR3 nucleotide sequence: TGTGCCTGGAGCCGGACAGGTCTTAGCAATCAGCCCCAGCATTTT. This codes for CAWSRTGLSNQPQHF. This sequence joins TRBV30 and TRBJ1-5; TRBD1 matches 7 bases. Germline values: CDR1 GTSNPN, CDR2 SVGIG (reference sequence). The CDR3 has 15 residues. V shed 3 bases, J shed 0 bases, and the junction held 5 bases outside the gene matches.

This chain connects TRBV19 to TRBJ2-5; perhaps TRBD1 as D (6 bases). The CDR3 is 18 residues long. V was cut by 0 bases and J by 1 base, with 18 bases left in between. Germline-derived CDR1 and CDR2 are LNHDA and SQIVND (reference sequence). The CDR3 here is CASSIDLRSGAPQETQYF. CDR3 DNA: TGTGCCAGTAGTATAGATCTTAGGTCAGGGGCCCCCCAAGAGACCCAGTACTTC.

This rearrangement joins TRBV28 to TRBJ1-2; D not resolved. The CDR3 consists of 14 residues. V dropped 7 bases and J dropped 7 bases, with 19 bases sitting between them. From germline, CDR1 is MDHEN and CDR2 SYDVKM. The CDR3 protein is CASTIGGGVSGYTF. For the CDR3, the DNA is TGTGCCAGCACTATAGGAGGTGGGGTGAGTGGCTACACCTTC.

The J gene is TRBJ2-4, the V gene TRBV7-9; 13 nucleotides line up with TRBD2. Per the germline V gene, CDR1 is SEHNR and CDR2 is FQNEAQ (reference sequence). CDR3 length equals 18 residues. V lost 5 bases to trimming and J lost 8 bases; unmatched junction nucleotides: 15. For the CDR3, the DNA is TGTGCCAGCAGCCAAATAGGACTAGCGGGAGCTAAGAGGGACATTCAGTACTTC. Amino acid sequence: CASSQIGLAGAKRDIQYF.

The CDR3: CASMQASAGREQFF. Here the CDR3 DNA reads TGTGCCAGCATGCAGGCTTCGGCGGGAAGAGAGCAGTTCTTC. The gene calls are TRBV5-4 and TRBJ2-1; possible D gene TRBD2, 6 bases. Germline V gene sequence: CDR1 SGHNT, CDR2 YYREEE (reference sequence). V lost 6 bases, J lost 10 bases, and 20 bases lay in between. The CDR3 runs 14 residues.

Only one count was recorded for this clone. The V and J genes are TRBV11-3 and TRBJ1-6, with D unresolved. The V end was cut by 0 bases, the J end by 9 bases, with 6 bases between. From germline, CDR1 is SGHNT and CDR2 YENEEA. The CDR3 covers 13 residues. CDR3 sequence reads: CASSLEGASPLHF. The CDR3 nucleotides are TGTGCCAGCAGCTTAGAAGGAGCTTCACCCCTCCACTTT.

The rearrangement links TRBV20-1 to TRBJ2-7; possibly TRBD2 for D (6 bases). This CDR3 is built from 11 residues. Germline V CDR1 and CDR2: DFQATT, SNEGSKA (reference sequence). V shed 7 bases and J shed 5 bases, with 12 bases lying between them. The CDR3 region has the DNA TGCAGTGTCCGGCGGGGAGACGAGCAGTACTTC. This sequence encodes CSVRRGDEQYF.

The chain links TRBV29-1 to TRBJ2-5; a weak D match, TRBD2 (6 bases). Trimming stripped 4 bases from V and 4 bases from J, with 13 bases between. The CDR3 length is 13 residues. Per the germline V gene, CDR1 is SQVTM and CDR2 is ANQGSEA. The CDR3 coding sequence is TGCAGCGTTGGGATCGGGAGTGGAGAGACCCAGTACTTC. Translation: CSVGIGSGETQYF.

The V and J genes are TRBV29-1 and TRBJ2-1; no reliable D call. The V end lost 0 bases, the J end lost 0 bases, and 15 bases lay between the germline ends. The CDR3 length is 17 residues. CDR1 SQVTM and CDR2 ANQGSEA come from the germline V gene. This chain's CDR3 is CSVEDRSDPSSYNEQFF. The CDR3 DNA reads as TGCAGCGTTGAAGATCGTAGTGATCCGAGCTCCTACAATGAGCAGTTCTTC.

The chain has TRBV6-5 and TRBJ2-7; 7 bases are a match to TRBD1. CDR3 length equals 15 residues. Germline V gene lookup returns CDR1 MNHEY and CDR2 SVGAGI. Germline trimming cut 6 bases from V and 5 bases from J; bases unmatched to any gene: 13. The DNA for the CDR3 is TGTGCCAGCAGCTCACCCCGACAGGGAAGGCACGAGCAGTACTTC. Protein sequence: CASSSPRQGRHEQYF.

The gene calls are TRBV19 and TRBJ2-2; 8 bases match TRBD1. Unmatched junction bases numbered 6, after V lost 2 bases and J lost 4 bases. The CDR3 sequence is 16 residues long. In germline, CDR1 is LNHDA, CDR2 SQIVND (reference sequence). DNA for the CDR3: TGTGCCAGTAGTATAACAGGGGGTTTCCCCACCGGGGAGCTGTTTTTT. Translation: CASSITGGFPTGELFF.

The chain carries TRBV9 and TRBJ2-3; a weak D match, TRBD2 (6 bases). The CDR3 is 13 residues long. Trimming pared 3 bases from V and 3 bases from J, leaving 8 bases between. Germline CDR1 SGDLS, CDR2 YYNGEE. Here the CDR3 DNA reads TGTGCCAGCAGCGCCGGGGGAACAGATACGCAGTATTTT. It codes for CASSAGGTDTQYF.

V gene TRBV6-4 combines with J gene TRBJ2-2; D not resolved. The V end lost 0 bases, the J end lost 6 bases, and 5 bases lay between the germline ends. Germline values: CDR1 MRHNA, CDR2 SNTAGT. This CDR3 region has 13 residues. The CDR3 is CASSDSQAGELFF. The CDR3 coding sequence is TGTGCCAGCAGTGACTCCCAGGCCGGGGAGCTGTTTTTT.

The V call is TRBV6-5, the J call TRBJ2-7, with D hard to call. Trimming removed 3 bases at V and 6 bases at J, with 15 bases between. The CDR3 consists of 14 residues. Germline V lookup: CDR1 MNHEY, CDR2 SVGAGI. This CDR3 reads CASSYGGTASEQYF. The CDR3 region has the DNA TGTGCCAGCAGTTATGGCGGAACCGCGTCCGAGCAGTACTTC.

The chain has TRBV7-3 and TRBJ1-2, with TRBD1 identical over 10 bases. The CDR3 spans 19 residues. Germline V gives CDR1 SGHTA, CDR2 FQGTGA. With V trimmed by 5 bases and J by 0 bases, 15 bases remained unmatched. The CDR3 nucleotides are TGTGCCAGCAGCCCTGGGGGGCGGACAGGGGGGCCACCTAACTATGGCTACACCTTC. Encoded protein: CASSPGGRTGGPPNYGYTF.

This clone is a singleton in its sample. V and J are TRBV5-1 and TRBJ2-3, with TRBD1 identical over 9 bases. After removal of 1 base from V and 5 bases from J, the junction contained 8 bases not matched to a gene. Germline CDR1 reads SGHRS; CDR2 reads YFSETQ. The CDR3 loop spans 16 amino acids. The CDR3 region is CASSLWTGTGIDTQYF. As DNA, the CDR3 is TGCGCCAGCAGCTTGTGGACCGGGACAGGGATAGATACGCAGTATTTT. Full variable domain (remainder filled in from reference TRBV5-1 and TRBJ2-3): KAGVTQTPRYLIKTRGQQVTLSCSPISGHRSVSWYQQTPGQGLQFLFEYFSETQRNKGNFPGRFSGRQFSNSRSEMNVSTLELGDSALYLCASSLWTGTGIDTQYFGPGTRLTVL.

The chain has TRBV6-5 and TRBJ2-5; no clear D. The V and J ends lost 4 bases and 4 bases respectively, with 10 bases between them. Germline V gene lookup returns CDR1 MNHEY and CDR2 SVGAGI. The CDR3 has 13 residues. The CDR3 DNA sequence: TGTGCCAGCAGTTCGGTTAGCAGAGAGACCCAGTACTTC. Protein sequence: CASSSVSRETQYF.

The chain's CDR3 is CASSFDRGYTEAFF. The CDR3 region has the DNA TGTGCCAGCAGCTTTGACAGGGGGTACACTGAAGCTTTCTTT. The chain recombines TRBV11-1 with TRBJ1-1, with 9 bases identical to TRBD1. The CDR3 has 14 amino acids. The ends lost 3 bases at V and 3 bases at J; junction bases unmatched: 2. In germline, CDR1 is SGHAT, CDR2 FQDESV (reference sequence).